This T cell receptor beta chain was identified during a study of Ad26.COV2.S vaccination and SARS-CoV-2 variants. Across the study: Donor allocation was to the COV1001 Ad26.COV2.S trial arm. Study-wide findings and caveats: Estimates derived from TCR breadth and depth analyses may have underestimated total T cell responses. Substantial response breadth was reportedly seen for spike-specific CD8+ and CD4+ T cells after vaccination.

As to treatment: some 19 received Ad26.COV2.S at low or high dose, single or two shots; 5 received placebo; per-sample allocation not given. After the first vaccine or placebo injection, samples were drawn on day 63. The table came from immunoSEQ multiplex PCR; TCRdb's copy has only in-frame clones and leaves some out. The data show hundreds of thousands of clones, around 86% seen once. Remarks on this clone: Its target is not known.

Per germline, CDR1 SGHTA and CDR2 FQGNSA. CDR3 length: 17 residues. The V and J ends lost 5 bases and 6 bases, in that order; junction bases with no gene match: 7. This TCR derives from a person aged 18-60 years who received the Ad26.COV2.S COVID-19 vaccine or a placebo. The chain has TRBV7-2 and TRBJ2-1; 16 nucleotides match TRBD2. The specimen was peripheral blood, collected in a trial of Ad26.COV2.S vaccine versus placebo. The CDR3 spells CASSTGTSGGAANEQFF. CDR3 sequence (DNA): TGTGCCAGCAGCACAGGGACTAGCGGGGGGGCCGCCAATGAGCAGTTCTTC.